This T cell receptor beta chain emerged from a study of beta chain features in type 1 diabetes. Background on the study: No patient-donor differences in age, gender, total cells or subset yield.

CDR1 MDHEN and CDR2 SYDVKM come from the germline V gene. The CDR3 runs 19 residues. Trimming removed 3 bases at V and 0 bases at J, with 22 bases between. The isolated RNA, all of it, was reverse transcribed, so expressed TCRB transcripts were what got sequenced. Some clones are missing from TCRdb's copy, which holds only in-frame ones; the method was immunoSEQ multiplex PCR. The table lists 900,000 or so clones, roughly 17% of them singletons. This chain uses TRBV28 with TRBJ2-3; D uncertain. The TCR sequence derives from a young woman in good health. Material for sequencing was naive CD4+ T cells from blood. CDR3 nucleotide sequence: TGTGCCAGCAGTTTGAGTGGGCAGTCAGAAGGGAAAAGCACAGATACGCAGTATTTT. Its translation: CASSLSGQSEGKSTDTQYF.